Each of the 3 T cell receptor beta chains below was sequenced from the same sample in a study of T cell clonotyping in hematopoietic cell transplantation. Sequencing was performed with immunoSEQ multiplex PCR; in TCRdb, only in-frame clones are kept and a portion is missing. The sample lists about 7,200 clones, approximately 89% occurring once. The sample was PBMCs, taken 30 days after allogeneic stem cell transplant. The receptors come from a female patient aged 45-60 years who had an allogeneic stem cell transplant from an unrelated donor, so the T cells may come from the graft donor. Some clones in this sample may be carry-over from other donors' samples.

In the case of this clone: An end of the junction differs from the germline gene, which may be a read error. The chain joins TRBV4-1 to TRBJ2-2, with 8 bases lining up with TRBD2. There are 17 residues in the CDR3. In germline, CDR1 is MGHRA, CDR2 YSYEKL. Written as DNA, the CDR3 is TGCGCCAGCAGTCCAGGGCCTAGCGGGCGGAACACCGGGGAGCTGGTTTTT. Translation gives CASSPGPSGRNTGELVF.

The CDR3 DNA reads as TGTGCCAGCAGAGGACAGGTTTCGAACACTGAAGCTTTCTTT. Residues: CASRGQVSNTEAFF. The rearrangement links TRBV6-4 to TRBJ1-1, with TRBD1 matching over 7 bases. The CDR3 spans 14 residues. With 6 bases clipped from V and 1 base from J, the junction kept 5 bases outside the gene matches. Germline V gene data show CDR1 as MRHNA and CDR2 as SNTAGT.

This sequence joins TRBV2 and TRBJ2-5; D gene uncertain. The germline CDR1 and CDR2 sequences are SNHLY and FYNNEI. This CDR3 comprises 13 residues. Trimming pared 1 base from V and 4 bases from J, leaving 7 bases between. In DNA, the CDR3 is TGTGCCAGCAGTGAAGTGGATGGAGAGACCCAGTACTTC. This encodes CASSEVDGETQYF.